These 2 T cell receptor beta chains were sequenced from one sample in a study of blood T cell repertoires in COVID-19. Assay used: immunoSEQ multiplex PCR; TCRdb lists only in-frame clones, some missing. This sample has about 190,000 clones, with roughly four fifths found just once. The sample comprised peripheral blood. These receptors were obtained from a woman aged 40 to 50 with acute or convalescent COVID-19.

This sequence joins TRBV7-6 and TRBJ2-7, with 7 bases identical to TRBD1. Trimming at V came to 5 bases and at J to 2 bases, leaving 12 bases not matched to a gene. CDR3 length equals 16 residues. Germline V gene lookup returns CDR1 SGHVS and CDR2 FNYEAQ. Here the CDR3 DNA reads TGTGCCAGCAGCCAAGCCGCAGGGGGTTTCGCCTACGAGCAGTACTTC. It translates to CASSQAAGGFAYEQYF.

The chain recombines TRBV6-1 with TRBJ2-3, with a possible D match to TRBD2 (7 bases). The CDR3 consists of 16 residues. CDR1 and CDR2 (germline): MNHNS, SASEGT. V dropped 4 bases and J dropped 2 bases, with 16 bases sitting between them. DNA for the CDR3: TGTGCCAGCAGTGCCGAGGGGGGGGGATTCACAGATACGCAGTATTTT. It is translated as CASSAEGGGFTDTQYF.